This T cell receptor (beta chain) comes out of a study of shared clonotypes between healthy human individuals. V was pared by 2 bases and J by 0 bases, with 5 bases between. Germline CDR1 is SNHLY and CDR2 is FYNNEI. The CDR3 extends over 15 amino acids. Method: immunoSEQ multiplex PCR; TCRdb's copy keeps in-frame clones and lacks some. Of a few million clones in the sample, over 85% were seen once. The genes are TRBV2 and TRBJ2-6; D is undetermined. The source material was naive CD4+ T cells sorted from blood. The subset: CD45RA+ positively selected. This sequence was found in a man between 18 and 29 years old in good health. This chain's CDR3 is CASSEQSSGANVLTF. The CDR3 DNA reads as TGTGCCAGCAGTGAACAGAGCTCTGGGGCCAACGTCCTGACTTTC. Full variable domain (missing parts from reference TRBV2 and TRBJ2-6): EPEVTQTPSHQVTQMGQEVILRCVPISNHLYFYWYRQILGQKVEFLVSFYNNEISEKSEIFDDQFSVERPDGSNFTLKIRSTKLEDSAMYFCASSEQSSGANVLTFGAGSRLTVL.